Presented here are 2 T cell receptor beta chains from one specimen sequenced in a study of blood T cell repertoires in COVID-19. Generated by immunoSEQ multiplex PCR, the TCRdb table keeps only in-frame clones and is missing some. The data contain 150,000 to 200,000 clones, around nine tenths of them singletons. Material: peripheral blood. These receptors were obtained from a man between 18 and 29 years old with active or convalescent COVID-19.

The chain has TRBV6-5 and TRBJ1-4; 7 bases line up with TRBD1. The CDR3 covers 15 residues. Germline CDR1 and CDR2: MNHEY and SVGAGI. The V gene end was trimmed by 5 bases and the J gene end by 8 bases; junction bases not matched to a gene: 11. The CDR3 DNA reads TGTGCCAGCAGTACCTCAACAGGGGCGGGCGAAAAACTGTTTTTT. Translation gives CASSTSTGAGEKLFF.

The V gene is TRBV29-1, the J gene TRBJ2-2; the D gene is possibly TRBD1 (5 bases). The germline V gene encodes CDR1 SQVTM and CDR2 ANQGSEA. V was cut by 4 bases and J by 0 bases, with 6 bases left in between. This CDR3 has 13 residues. For the CDR3, the DNA is TGCAGCGTTGGGACACCGAACACCGGGGAGCTGTTTTTT. This codes for CSVGTPNTGELFF.